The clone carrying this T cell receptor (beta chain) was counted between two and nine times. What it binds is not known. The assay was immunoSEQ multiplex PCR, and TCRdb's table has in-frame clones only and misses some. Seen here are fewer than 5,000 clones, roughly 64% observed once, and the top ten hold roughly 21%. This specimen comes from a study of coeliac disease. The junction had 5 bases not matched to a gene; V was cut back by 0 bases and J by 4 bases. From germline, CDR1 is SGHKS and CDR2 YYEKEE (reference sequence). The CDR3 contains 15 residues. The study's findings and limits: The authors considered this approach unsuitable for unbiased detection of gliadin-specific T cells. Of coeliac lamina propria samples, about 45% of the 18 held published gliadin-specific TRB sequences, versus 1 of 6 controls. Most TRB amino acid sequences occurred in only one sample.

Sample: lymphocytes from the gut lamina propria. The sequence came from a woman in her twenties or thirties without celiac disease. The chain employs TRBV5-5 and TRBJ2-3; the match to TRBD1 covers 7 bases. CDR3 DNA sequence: TGTGCCAGCAGCTTGGACAGGGGAAAATCAGATACGCAGTATTTT. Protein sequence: CASSLDRGKSDTQYF.